This TCR beta chain appears in the sequencing data of a study of T cell repertoires in cytomegalovirus infection. Across the study: The authors used CMV epitopes that were HLA-C-restricted (recently identified) and HLA-B-restricted (well studied). TCR beta signatures that were public indicated CMV infection and matching HLA type. General study results and limits: There were HLA-C-restricted CMV-specific TCR beta clonotypes dominating the ex vivo response. Summed public TCR beta family frequency identified CMV carriers bearing the relevant HLA.

Comments on this clonotype: What it recognizes is unknown.

The CDR3 runs to 15 residues. Germline V CDR1 and CDR2: MNHEY, SVGAGI. V lost 0 bases and J lost 7, with 10 bases in between. TCRdb recomputed calls from the reads with MiXCR, one row per CDR3 protein. The table records roughly 500,000 distinct CDR3 sequences, around 30% of them present only once. Material: cultured PBMCs, obtained from culture after CMV antigen stimulation. V is TRBV6-5 and J is TRBJ1-6; D not certain. This TCR was recovered from a human donor in good health (CMV status not recorded). Some clones in this sample may be carry-over from other donors' samples. The CDR3 protein is CASSYSRGRNSPLHF. The CDR3 nucleotides are TGTGCCAGCAGTTACTCGCGGGGAAGGAATTCACCCCTCCACTTT.